This T cell receptor (beta chain) was obtained from a study of OX40 agonist ivuxolimab in advanced cancers. This clone was observed once. This CDR3 is 13 amino acids long. J lost 9 bases, V lost 5 bases, and 0 bases had no gene match. The germline V gene has CDR1 MNHEY and CDR2 SVGAGI. This table comes from immunoSEQ multiplex PCR, and its TCRdb copy is limited to in-frame clones, with some not included. The sample carries approximately 70,000 clones, just over 90% recorded once. The V call is TRBV6-5, the J call TRBJ1-6, with 11 bases aligning to TRBD1. The specimen was CD4+ or CD8+ T cells sorted from blood, collected in a trial of the OX40 agonist ivuxolimab. The origin of this receptor is an adult with an advanced solid tumor such as melanoma, head and neck, liver or kidney cancer. CDR3 sequence reads: CASSGTGGSPLHF. The DNA of the CDR3 is TGTGCCAGCAGTGGGACAGGGGGTTCACCCCTCCACTTT.